This record covers a single TCR beta chain. Its matching antigen is unknown. Time point in this sample: week 11, during vaccination. Alongside topical imiquimod, each dose of vaccine comprised 300 ug of mutant IDH1 20-mer peptide. The CDR3 runs to 14 residues. Germline lookup yields CDR1 LGHNT and CDR2 FRNRAP. Between the trimmed V and J ends, which lost 0 bases and 7 bases, there was a span of 10 bases. These data belong to a study of a mutant IDH1 vaccine in newly diagnosed glioma. Study as a whole: Patients began vaccination 4-6 weeks after radiotherapy alone, or with temozolomide cycles.

Study conclusions and caveats: Pseudoprogression apparently tracked independently of changes in top peripheral T cell clonotypes.

Assay: immunoSEQ multiplex PCR; the TCRdb copy retains only in-frame clones and omits some. The sample carries some 64,000 clones, 80% recorded once. The material sequenced was PBMCs, taken from a glioma patient whose treatment included an IDH1 peptide vaccine. The source is a man aged 45 to 65 with glioma. V usage is TRBV12-5 and J usage is TRBJ1-5; possibly TRBD1 for D (5 bases). This CDR3 reads CASGLVLGEQPQHF. For the CDR3, the DNA is TGTGCTAGTGGTTTGGTACTAGGGGAGCAGCCCCAGCATTTT.